One and the same sample provided the 32 T cell receptor beta chains below, sequenced in a study of cytomegalovirus exposure and HLA in healthy donors. 60 Vbeta and 13 Jbeta primers were used in PCR. Repertoires were generated with immunoSEQ multiplex PCR, while TCRdb's copy carries only in-frame clones and drops some. This sample has around 150,000 clones, with about four fifths found just once. Source material: PBMCs. The receptors stem from a man aged 25-45 years in good health and CMV-seronegative.

A word on this clone: Other DNA sequences within the sample encode an identical CDR3. V gene TRBV5-6 combines with J gene TRBJ1-1; D is unresolved. Germline-derived CDR1 and CDR2 are SGHDT and YYEEEE. The CDR3 is made up of 12 amino acids. Trimming shortened V by 1 base and J by 4 bases, and 5 bases separated the two germline ends. The CDR3 sequence is CASSLRGTEAFF. DNA for the CDR3: TGTGCCAGCAGCTTGCGGGGCACTGAAGCTTTCTTT.

The chain couples TRBV6-5 to TRBJ2-4; tentative D call: TRBD2 (5 bases). The V and J ends lost 2 bases and 8 bases respectively, with 7 bases between them. Germline V gene lookup returns CDR1 MNHEY and CDR2 SVGAGI. There are 12 residues in the CDR3. CDR3 residues: CASSYEGDIQYF. The CDR3 DNA follows: TGTGCCAGCAGTTACGAGGGCGACATTCAGTACTTC.

The chain is built from TRBV29-1 and TRBJ1-6, with TRBD1 matching over 7 bases. V shed 5 bases, J shed 8 bases, and the junction held 9 bases outside the gene matches. CDR3 size: 14 residues. The V gene's germline CDR1 is SQVTM and CDR2 ANQGSEA. CDR3 in amino acids: CSVLEGTGDSPLHF. The CDR3 region has the DNA TGCAGCGTTTTAGAGGGCACAGGGGATTCACCCCTCCACTTT.

V and J are TRBV29-1 and TRBJ1-1, with a weak D call TRBD1 (6 bases). CDR1 and CDR2 (germline): SQVTM, ANQGSEA. The CDR3 contains 10 residues. CDR3 sequence reads: CEGVNTEAFF. In DNA, the CDR3 is TGCGAGGGGGTGAACACTGAAGCTTTCTTT.

V and J are TRBV7-3 and TRBJ2-5; TRBD1 aligns across 10 bases. The end of the DNA is better explained by TRBJ2-7, so the J call may be wrong. Per germline, CDR1 SGHTA and CDR2 FQGTGA. CDR3 length: 14 residues. The CDR3 bases are TGTGCCAACCACCGGGACAGGGGAGTCTACGAGCAGTACTTC. It is translated as CANHRDRGVYEQYF.

J is TRBJ1-5 and V is TRBV5-1; D is unresolved. Germline V gene sequence: CDR1 SGHRS, CDR2 YFSETQ. This CDR3 has 15 amino acids. V was trimmed by 4 bases and J by 5 bases, leaving 16 bases between them. CDR3 region: CASSPQAGMDQPQHF. DNA for the CDR3: TGCGCCAGCAGCCCTCAGGCCGGGATGGATCAGCCCCAGCATTTT.

In regard to this clone: Other DNA variants within this sample encode the same CDR3. The chain combines TRBV7-6 with TRBJ1-1, with a tentative D call TRBD1 (6 bases). The germline gives CDR1 SGHVS, CDR2 FNYEAQ. The CDR3 spans 13 residues. V gave up 5 bases and J gave up 1 base, with 8 bases separating them. CDR3 DNA: TGTGCCAGCAGCCGGGGACAGAACACTGAAGCTTTCTTT. The encoded protein is CASSRGQNTEAFF.

The chain is built from TRBV11-2 and TRBJ2-7; tentatively, D is TRBD2 (6 bases). Trimming cost V 3 bases and J 0 bases, with 9 bases left between them. Looked up from germline, CDR1 is SGHAT and CDR2 is FQNNGV. The CDR3 sequence is 14 residues long. CDR3 sequence: CASSFSGSSYEQYF. DNA of the CDR3: TGTGCCAGCAGCTTTTCCGGGAGCTCCTACGAGCAGTACTTC.

V is TRBV9 and J is TRBJ2-7, with D maybe TRBD2 (6 bases). In germline, CDR1 is SGDLS, CDR2 YYNGEE. The V and J ends lost 2 bases and 0 bases respectively, with 12 bases between them. This CDR3 spans 15 amino acids. DNA of the CDR3: TGTGCCAGCAGCGTGAGTGGGGGGAGCTCCTACGAGCAGTACTTC. It encodes CASSVSGGSSYEQYF.

The rearrangement joins TRBV5-6 to TRBJ1-2; 11 positions match TRBD1. There are 16 residues in the CDR3. V dropped 3 bases and J dropped 4; count of bases not matched to a gene: 8. The germline gives CDR1 SGHDT, CDR2 YYEEEE. The CDR3 DNA reads as TGTGCCAGCAGCTATGGACAGGGGGCGGGTGGCTATGGCTACACCTTC. As protein: CASSYGQGAGGYGYTF.

Worth noting for this clone: One end of the junction is discordant with germline, which a read error may explain. The chain uses TRBV15 and TRBJ2-7; TRBD1 is a possible D gene (6 bases). The germline gives CDR1 LNHNV, CDR2 YYDKDF (reference sequence). This CDR3 is built from 16 residues. This CDR3 is CATSVTLSGTLYKQYF. CDR3 nucleotide sequence: TGTGCCACCAGCGTTACATTGTCCGGGACACTCTACAAGCAGTACTTC. Complete variable domain (other parts from reference TRBV15 and TRBJ2-7): DAMVIQNPRYQVTQFGKPVTLSCSQTLNHNVMYWYQQKSSQAPKLLFHYYDKDFNNEADTPDNFQSRRPNTSFCFLDIRSPGLGDTAMYLCATSVTLSGTLYKQYFGPGTRLTVT.

The chain couples TRBV5-1 to TRBJ2-3; 11 bases line up with TRBD2. This CDR3 region has 16 residues. J lost 0 bases, V lost 3 bases, and 3 bases had no gene match. The germline gives CDR1 SGHRS, CDR2 YFSETQ. Written as DNA, the CDR3 is TGCGCCAGCAGCTGGGGACTAGCGGTTAGCACAGATACGCAGTATTTT. Translation: CASSWGLAVSTDTQYF.

The V gene is TRBV9, the J gene TRBJ2-2; 7 bases agree with TRBD2. Germline V lookup: CDR1 SGDLS, CDR2 YYNGEE. CDR3 size: 16 residues. The junction had 9 bases not matched to a gene; V was cut back by 4 bases and J by 3 bases. The DNA for the CDR3 is TGTGCCAGCAGCTCGAGGGGTCTAGCGGACACCGGGGAGCTGTTTTTT. It translates to CASSSRGLADTGELFF.

The rearrangement links TRBV7-2 to TRBJ1-2, with unresolved D. Germline V gene sequence: CDR1 SGHTA, CDR2 FQGNSA. V dropped 5 bases and J dropped 2 bases, with 3 bases sitting between them. The CDR3 has 11 residues. The CDR3 is CASSENYGYTF. The CDR3, as DNA: TGTGCCAGCAGCGAGAACTATGGCTACACCTTC.

The genes are TRBV28 and TRBJ1-2; D is ambiguous. V was cut by 5 bases and J by 0 bases, with 4 bases left in between. Germline CDR1 is MDHEN and CDR2 is SYDVKM. The CDR3 spans 12 residues. CDR3 sequence: CASSPSNYGYTF. CDR3 bases: TGTGCCAGCAGTCCTTCTAACTATGGCTACACCTTC.

The chain couples TRBV5-6 to TRBJ2-1, with D uncertain. CDR1 is SGHDT and CDR2 is YYEEEE in the germline V gene. The CDR3 is 15 amino acids. Deletions cut 4 bases from V and 7 bases from J, with 18 bases between. The CDR3 DNA follows: TGTGCCAGCAGCCTCAGGTTCGGTTCGATGAATGAGCAGTTCTTC. Translating gives CASSLRFGSMNEQFF.

This chain uses TRBV7-6 with TRBJ1-1, with 7 bases identical to TRBD1. The CDR3 has 15 residues. Germline assignment: CDR1 SGHVS and CDR2 FNYEAQ. V was pared by 1 base and J by 3 bases, with 5 bases of the junction left unmatched. The CDR3, as DNA: TGTGCCAGCAGCTTAGACAGGGGCCCTGACACTGAAGCTTTCTTT. This translates into CASSLDRGPDTEAFF.

This chain uses TRBV28 with TRBJ1-4; 7 nucleotides align to TRBD1. From germline, CDR1 is MDHEN and CDR2 SYDVKM. V gave up 2 bases and J gave up 8 bases; unmatched junction bases: 5. There are 14 residues in the CDR3. CDR3 region: CASSLQGGSEKLFF. The DNA of the CDR3 is TGTGCCAGCAGTTTACAGGGGGGTTCCGAAAAACTGTTTTTT.

This clone was detected once. This CDR3 reads CASSTGTGFEKLFF. The CDR3 DNA reads TGTGCCAGCAGTACCGGGACAGGGTTTGAAAAACTGTTTTTT. The chain couples TRBV6-6 to TRBJ1-4; 9 nucleotides agree with TRBD1. This CDR3 comprises 14 residues. Germline CDR1 is MNHNY and CDR2 is SVGAGI (reference sequence). Losses at the gene ends were 5 bases for V and 7 bases for J; bases not matched to a gene: 5.

This sequence joins TRBV5-1 and TRBJ1-1, with a tentative D call TRBD1 (6 bases). V was cut by 0 bases and J by 0 bases, with 9 bases left in between. Germline CDR1 reads SGHRS; CDR2 reads YFSETQ. The CDR3 is 15 amino acids. CDR3 amino acids: CASSLADRMNTEAFF. The DNA for the CDR3 is TGCGCCAGCAGCTTGGCCGACAGGATGAACACTGAAGCTTTCTTT.

The chain carries TRBV5-6 and TRBJ2-2, with no clear D. CDR1 and CDR2 from the germline V gene are SGHDT and YYEEEE. V lost 2 bases and J 1 base, leaving 3 bases between the germline ends. The CDR3 has 13 residues. CDR3 DNA sequence: TGTGCCAGCAGCTTTCTGAACACCGGGGAGCTGTTTTTT. Encoded protein: CASSFLNTGELFF.

The chain uses TRBV7-2 and TRBJ2-7, with a weak D call TRBD1 (6 bases). This CDR3 comprises 15 residues. The germline V gene has CDR1 SGHTA and CDR2 FQGNSA. Trimming left V 5 bases short and J 0 bases short, with 14 bases between. The CDR3 sequence: CASSKTRQDSYEQYF. The CDR3 region has the DNA TGTGCCAGCAGCAAGACCAGACAGGACTCCTACGAGCAGTACTTC.

The chain links TRBV19 to TRBJ1-1; the match to TRBD1 covers 9 bases. The CDR3 has 17 residues. The junction had 13 bases not matched to a gene; V was cut back by 7 bases and J by 1 base. The germline CDR1 and CDR2 sequences are LNHDA and SQIVND (reference sequence). CDR3 amino acids: CASIPRPGTGRNTEAFF. The CDR3 DNA is TGTGCCAGTATTCCCCGACCCGGGACAGGGCGGAACACTGAAGCTTTCTTT. The complete variable domain, with remaining parts taken from reference TRBV19 and TRBJ1-1, reads DGGITQSPKYLFRKEGQNVTLSCEQNLNHDAMYWYRQDPGQGLRLIYYSQIVNDFQKGDIAEGYSVSREKKESFPLTVTSAQKNPTAFYLCASIPRPGTGRNTEAFFGQGTRLTVV.

This chain connects TRBV10-2 to TRBJ2-7; 7 bases agree with TRBD1. CDR3 size: 15 residues. CDR1 is WSHSY and CDR2 is SAAADI in the germline V gene. Trimming removed 3 bases from V and 5 bases from J; junction bases left unmatched: 10. CDR3 sequence: CASSDRQGWSHEQYF. The CDR3, as DNA: TGCGCCAGCAGTGACCGACAGGGTTGGTCGCACGAGCAGTACTTC.

The V call is TRBV27, the J call TRBJ2-7, with 13 nucleotides matching TRBD2. J gave up 3 bases and V 6 bases, and 14 bases lay outside the gene matches. CDR3 size: 18 residues. CDR1 and CDR2 (germline): MNHEY, SMNVEV (reference sequence). The CDR3 loop is CASSPGTSGNLPHYEQYF. In DNA, the CDR3 is TGTGCCAGCAGCCCCGGGACTAGCGGGAACCTTCCCCACTACGAGCAGTACTTC.

The genes are TRBV18 and TRBJ1-4; 8 bases align to TRBD1. Trimming at V came to 6 bases and at J to 1 base, leaving 10 bases not matched to a gene. This CDR3 region has 17 residues. The germline CDR1 and CDR2 sequences are KGHSH and LQKENI. CDR3 in amino acids: CASSRDGTGLTNEKLFF. In DNA form, the CDR3 reads TGTGCCAGCTCCCGCGACGGGACAGGACTAACTAATGAAAAACTGTTTTTT.

This clone has just a few counts. The chain employs TRBV14 and TRBJ1-4; tentatively, D is TRBD1 (6 bases). This CDR3 is built from 15 residues. From germline, CDR1 is SGHDN and CDR2 FVKESK. V shed 4 bases and J shed 7 bases, with 16 bases lying between them. In DNA, the CDR3 is TGTGCCAGCAGCCTCGCCGCGGGGGCGGGTGAAAAACTGTTTTTT. Translating it yields CASSLAAGAGEKLFF.

The gene calls are TRBV7-3 and TRBJ2-3, with D possibly being TRBD2 (6 bases). Trimming shortened V by 2 bases and J by 4 bases, and 10 bases separated the two germline ends. Germline CDR1 is SGHTA and CDR2 is FQGTGA. This CDR3 spans 14 amino acids. The CDR3 loop is CASSLLATADTQYF. The CDR3 DNA sequence: TGTGCCAGCAGCTTACTAGCGACGGCAGATACGCAGTATTTT.

This chain links TRBV6-5 with TRBJ2-2; maybe TRBD2 (5 bases). CDR3 size: 13 residues. Looked up from germline, CDR1 is MNHEY and CDR2 is SVGAGI. Trimming cost V 3 bases and J 5 bases, with 7 bases left between them. CDR3 protein: CASSYEGTGELFF. In nucleotides, the CDR3 is TGTGCCAGCAGTTATGAGGGAACCGGGGAGCTGTTTTTT.

V usage is TRBV6-6 and J usage is TRBJ1-5, with 12 nucleotides matching TRBD1. This CDR3 has 15 amino acids. CDR1 and CDR2 from the germline V gene are MNHNY and SVGAGI (reference sequence). V was clipped by 6 bases and J by 5 bases; unmatched bases: 5. CDR3 DNA sequence: TGTGCCAGCAGCTACGGGACAGGGGGCTATCAGCCCCAGCATTTT. It is translated as CASSYGTGGYQPQHF.

The V and J genes are TRBV7-3 and TRBJ2-1, with D tentatively TRBD2 (7 bases). The CDR3 runs to 11 residues. V dropped 3 bases and J dropped 12 bases, with 9 bases sitting between them. CDR1 is SGHTA and CDR2 is FQGTGA in the germline V gene. The CDR3 sequence is CASSLGGPQFF. Here the CDR3 DNA reads TGTGCCAGCAGCTTGGGGGGGCCGCAGTTCTTC. Using reference TRBV7-3 and TRBJ2-1 for the parts outside the CDR3, the full variable domain is GAGVSQTPSNKVTEKGKYVELRCDPISGHTALYWYRQSLGQGPEFLIYFQGTGAADDSGLPNDRFFAVRPEGSVSTLKIQRTERGDSAVYLCASSLGGPQFFGPGTRLTVL.

The chain uses TRBV6-5 and TRBJ2-5, with 9 bases fitting TRBD1. The CDR3 length is 14 residues. The germline V gene has CDR1 MNHEY and CDR2 SVGAGI. V shed 6 bases and J 11 bases; nucleotides not matched to a gene: 13. CDR3 protein: CASSPPLVGTGQYF. The CDR3 DNA reads as TGTGCCAGCAGCCCCCCTCTAGTAGGGACAGGGCAGTACTTC.